Ten or more counts support the clone carrying this T cell receptor beta chain. Its target is not known. V was clipped by 4 bases and J by 3 bases; unmatched bases: 9. There are 16 residues in the CDR3. Germline-derived CDR1 and CDR2 are SGDLS and YYNGEE. The record originates from a study of breast tumors, draining lymph nodes, adjacent tissues. Findings and caveats of the study: Data only fit, rather than demonstrated, lymph node origin of most tumor T cells. Data fit most tumor T cells coming from lymph node, expanding in tumor. Tumors had less TCR diversity than lymph nodes, more than nontumor tissue.

TCRdb analysed the multiplex PCR reads with MiXCR anew, one entry per CDR3 protein. The sample records about 180,000 distinct CDR3 sequences, 30% to 35% being singletons. Samples came from axillary lymph nodes draining the breast cancer. This chain joins TRBV9 and TRBJ1-2, with 10 bases matching TRBD1. The receptor was isolated from a female donor with breast cancer. Some clones in this sample may be carry-over from other donors' samples. Specimen: axillary lymph node tissue. The CDR3 region is CASSPGTGQGYYGYTF. Here the CDR3 DNA reads TGTGCCAGCAGCCCCGGAACGGGACAGGGGTACTATGGCTACACCTTC.